Listed below are T cell receptor beta chains from one sample, sequenced in a study of read filtering for tumor transcriptome and immune sequencing. TCRdb recomputed calls from the reads with MiXCR, one row per CDR3 protein. The sample has roughly 5,800 distinct CDR3 sequences; around a quarter are singletons. Sequenced input: a population of CD138-negative cells sorted from bone marrow. The receptors come from a donor at least 40 years old with multiple myeloma. The CDR3 runs from the conserved cysteine through the conserved F or W. A D gene is named only where the DNA matches it firmly. Clone size is given for some rows only: seen once, a few or many times, or a class if the clone is expanded.

j_call clone_size d_call v_call cdr3_length cdr3_nt cdr3_aa
TRBJ2-7 many - TRBV7-2 13 TGTGCCAGCAGTCCGGACTACTTATACGAGCAGTACTTC CASSPDYLYEQYF
TRBJ2-1 many TRBD1 TRBV7-3 13 TGTGCCAGCAGCTCGAGACAGGGCCCAGAGCAGTTCTTC CASSSRQGPEQFF
TRBJ1-4 many TRBD1 TRBV6-6 15 TGTGCCAGCAGTCGGCCGGGACAGAAGAATGAAAAACTGTTTTTT CASSRPGQKNEKLFF
TRBJ2-7 many - TRBV18 14 TGTGCCAGCTCACCACAACGGCCGAGCTACGAGCAGTACTTC CASSPQRPSYEQYF
TRBJ2-1 - - TRBV5-1 15 TGCGCCAGCAGCTCCCAAGCCTTAGAGGGCCATGAGCAGTTCTTC CASSSQALEGHEQFF
TRBJ2-1 many TRBD1 TRBV2 13 TGTGCCAGCAGTGAGACAGGGATTAATGAGCAGTTCTTC CASSETGINEQFF
TRBJ1-5 many - TRBV6-6 13 TGTGCCAGCAGCTCCAATCTCCTGGAGCCCCAGCATTTT CASSSNLLEPQHF
TRBJ1-5 few - TRBV20-1 13 TGCAGTGCTACTACCAAGCCCAATCAGCCCCAGCATTTT CSATTKPNQPQHF
TRBJ2-2 - - TRBV4-1 16 TGCGCCAGCAGCCAAGATACCCTCCTAAACACCGAGGAGCTGTTTTTT CASSQDTLLNTEELFF
TRBJ2-7 many TRBD2 TRBV29-1 14 TGCAGCGCTACCCTAGCGGGAGGGTCCTACGAGCAGTACTTC CSATLAGGSYEQYF
TRBJ2-7 many - TRBV29-1 14 TGCAGCGTGAAAGCCCCCGGGATCTCCTACGAGCAGTACTTC CSVKAPGISYEQYF
TRBJ1-2 many - TRBV4-3 17 TGCGCCAGCAGCCAAGATGAGGCGGGGCAGGGCACCTATGGCTACACCTTC CASSQDEAGQGTYGYTF
TRBJ2-3 many TRBD2 TRBV10-2 16 TGCGCCAGCAGGGGGACTAGCGCTATTAGCACAGATACGCAGTATTTT CASRGTSAISTDTQYF
TRBJ1-5 many - TRBV19 13 TGTGCCAGTAGTATGGAGGGGCCTCAGCCCCAGCATTTT CASSMEGPQPQHF
TRBJ2-5 many - TRBV7-2 14 TGTGCCAGCAGCTGGAGGAGCAGGGCGGAGACCCAGTACTTC CASSWRSRAETQYF
TRBJ2-1 many TRBD2 TRBV13 14 TGTGCCAGCAGCTCCTCCGGGAGGATCAATGAGCAGTTCTTC CASSSSGRINEQFF
TRBJ1-5 many - TRBV19 17 TGTGCCAGTACCACTGGTTCCGACAGAGGGGGCAATCAGCCCCAGCATTTT CASTTGSDRGGNQPQHF
TRBJ2-3 many - TRBV20-1 15 TGCAGTGCTAGAGACCTCACAGCCAGCTTAGATACGCAGTATTTT CSARDLTASLDTQYF
TRBJ2-2 - - TRBV4-1 15 TGCGCCGGCAGCCAGCAGGGGGCCGGAACCGGGGGGCCGTTTTTT CAGSQQGAGTGGPFF
TRBJ2-7 once - TRBV28 16 TGTGCCAGCAGCCTATTTTTCTCGGGCAGGACCTACGAGCGGTACTTC CASSLFFSGRTYERYF
TRBJ2-1 - TRBD2 TRBV7-9 16 TGTGCCAGCAGCGGTGGACTAGCGGGGTTGAATAATGAGCAGTTCTTC CASSGGLAGLNNEQFF
TRBJ1-1 many - TRBV27 14 TGTGCCAGCAGTTACTCAGGGGCGCGAACTGAAGCTTTCTTT CASSYSGARTEAFF
TRBJ2-7 many TRBD1 TRBV7-6 14 TGTGCCAGCAGCTCCGAAGGGGGCAAGGACGAGCAGTACTTC CASSSEGGKDEQYF
TRBJ2-5 many - TRBV15 15 TGTGCCACCGGCAGAGTCAGGCAGCTCCAAGAGACCCAGTACTTC CATGRVRQLQETQYF
TRBJ1-4 many - TRBV6-5 15 TGTGCCAGCAGTTACTCGCCAGCAACTAATGAAAAACTGTTTTTT CASSYSPATNEKLFF
TRBJ2-2 many - TRBV7-2 17 TGTGCCAGCAGCTTCTCTCCGGGGCCGGATTCCACCGGGGAGCTGTTTTTT CASSFSPGPDSTGELFF
TRBJ2-5 many TRBD1 TRBV29-1 16 TGCAGCGTTGAATATTGGACAGGGGGCGTCGAAGAGACCCAGTACTTC CSVEYWTGGVEETQYF
TRBJ2-3 many - TRBV7-3 15 TGTGCCAGCAGCCCTACCCCTTCTAGCACAGATACGCAGTATTTT CASSPTPSSTDTQYF
TRBJ1-5 many - TRBV10-3 11 TGTGCCATCAGCACCGGGGGGCCCCAGCATTTT CAISTGGPQHF
TRBJ2-1 medium-sized - TRBV4-3 17 TGCGCCAGCAGCCAGAGATTTGGGGGAGTTGGCTACAATGAGCAGTTCTTC CASSQRFGGVGYNEQFF
TRBJ2-1 large - TRBV7-2 12 TGTGCCAGCAGCAAGGGACTCAATGAGCAGTTCTTC CASSKGLNEQFF
TRBJ2-1 few TRBD2 TRBV6-2/TRBV6-3 14 TGTGCCAGCACCAGCGGGGGGGCCCGGGGTGAGCAGTTCTTC CASTSGGARGEQFF
TRBJ2-7 few TRBD1 TRBV11-1 13 TGTGCCAGCAGGTCGACAGGGGACTACGAGCAGTACTTC CASRSTGDYEQYF
TRBJ2-3 - - TRBV19 13 TGTGCCATTAGTGTCCGGAGCACAGATACGTGGTATTTT CAISVRSTDTWYF
TRBJ2-1 - - TRBV4-1 13 TGCTCCAGCAGTCAAGAAAGGAACAATGAGCAGTTCTTC CSSSQERNNEQFF
TRBJ2-7 many TRBD2 TRBV20-1 14 TGCAGTGCTAGATCGGGGACTAGCAGCTACGAGCAGTACTTC CSARSGTSSYEQYF
TRBJ2-1 many TRBD2 TRBV20-1 18 TGCAGTGCTAGAGGGGGACTAGCGGGAGTAAGGACCTACAATGAGCAGTTCTTC CSARGGLAGVRTYNEQFF
TRBJ1-2 many - TRBV12-3/TRBV12-4 10 TGTGCCAGCAGGGGGCCTGGCTACACCTTC CASRGPGYTF
TRBJ1-1 many - TRBV6-1 13 TGTGCCAGCACCATACAGGGACGAACTGAAGCTTTCTTT CASTIQGRTEAFF
TRBJ2-3 many TRBD1 TRBV7-3 16 TGTGCCAGCAGCCCAAGGGGGGGACAGGGTGCAGATACGCAGTATTTT CASSPRGGQGADTQYF
TRBJ1-5 many - TRBV19 13 TGTGCCAGTAGCTGGGGAATCAGGCAGCCCCAGCATTTT CASSWGIRQPQHF
TRBJ2-2 - TRBD2 TRBV20-1 17 TGCAGTGCTATAGATCTCTGGACTAGCGGAAACACCTGGGAGCTGTTTTTT CSAIDLWTSGNTWELFF
TRBJ2-1 many TRBD2 TRBV29-1 17 TGCAGCGTTGAGGCTAGCGGCCGTTTCTTCTCATACAATGAGCAGTTCTTC CSVEASGRFFSYNEQFF
TRBJ1-2 many - TRBV14 15 TGTGCCAGCAGCCCCTGGCTGGGAGGGAACGATGGCTACACCTTC CASSPWLGGNDGYTF
TRBJ1-1 many - TRBV12-3/TRBV12-4 14 TGTGCCAGCAGTCCCCCCGAATGGGGCCCTATAGCTTTCTTT CASSPPEWGPIAFF
TRBJ2-1 large - TRBV2 12 TGTGCCAGCAGTATTGGACAAGGAGAGCAGTTCTTC CASSIGQGEQFF
TRBJ1-2 - TRBD1 TRBV10-3 18 TGTGCCATCAGTACCAAAGGGGGCAGGGACTCCTCTAACTATGGCTACACCTTC CAISTKGGRDSSNYGYTF
TRBJ2-1 large - TRBV20-1 10 TGCAGTGCTAGAGTGGAGGGTTTCTTCTTC CSARVEGFFF
TRBJ2-1 medium-sized TRBD2 TRBV2 16 TGTGCCAGCAGAGGGGCCCGACTAGCAGACTACAATGAGCAGTTCTTC CASRGARLADYNEQFF
TRBJ2-7 many TRBD2 TRBV12-3/TRBV12-4 15 TGTGCCAGCAGAGGGACTAGCGGGAGGGCCTACGAGCAGTACTTC CASRGTSGRAYEQYF
TRBJ1-1 medium-sized - TRBV25-1 12 TGTGCCAGCAGTCTGGGGAACACTGAAGCTTTCTTT CASSLGNTEAFF
TRBJ2-1 medium-sized TRBD2 TRBV29-1 17 TGCAGCGTCCCGACCTTCCTAGCGGGAGGGCCGGGAAATGAGCAGTTCTTC CSVPTFLAGGPGNEQFF
TRBJ2-3 many - TRBV6-5 12 TGTGCCAGCAGTTACTCCAAGACTCCGCAGTATTTT CASSYSKTPQYF
TRBJ1-3 many - TRBV29-1 14 TGCAGCTGTGACAGACTAAGCTCTGGAAACACCATATATTTT CSCDRLSSGNTIYF